This TCR beta chain was recovered during a study of T cells in Graves' hyperthyroidism and ophthalmopathy. The length of the CDR3 is 13 residues. V lost 7 bases to trimming and J lost 0 bases, with 10 bases between them. CDR1 is DFQATT, CDR2 SNEGSKA, per germline (reference sequence). Amplification yielded TCR beta CDR3 regions, with RNA transcripts as the source. The HTBI primer set served for first-round RT-PCR of the TCR CDR3. TCRdb re-analysed the multiplex PCR reads in MiXCR, keeping a single row per CDR3 protein. The sample contains some 570,000 distinct CDR3 sequences, approximately 17% of which appear only once. In this sample, this clonotype turned up once.

The sample consisted of blood. This rearrangement joins TRBV20-1 to TRBJ2-1; D is unclear. The TCR was taken from a woman in her late teens or twenties with Graves' ophthalmopathy. The CDR3 nucleotides read TGCAGTGTTCGGGCTAGCTCCTACAATGAGCAGTTCTTC. Translation gives CSVRASSYNEQFF.